The rows below give T cell receptor beta chains drawn from one sample of a study of metastatic and nonmetastatic thyroid tumors. MiXCR was used by TCRdb to re-call the PCR reads. The profile shows fewer than 15,000 clones, about 27% of them singletons. The sequencing input was tumor tissue. The receptor set was obtained from a female donor with papillary thyroid cancer or a benign thyroid nodule (not recorded which). Some clones in this sample may be carry-over from other donors' samples. Both conserved end residues are part of each CDR3. The D gene is left open where the match is weak. A clone size is listed for some rows: how often the clone was seen (once, few, many), or a class if it is expanded.

abundance: many
d_gene: -
v_gene: TRBV7-2
j_gene: TRBJ1-5
CDR3nt: TGTGCCAGCAGCTTAGTTTGGAGGGGTGATCAGCCCCAGCATTTT
CDR3aa: CASSLVWRGDQPQHF

abundance: -
d_gene: -
v_gene: TRBV5-1
j_gene: TRBJ2-6
CDR3nt: TGCGCCAGCAGCTCGACTACTTCTACCGGTACCTCTGGGGACAACGTCCTGACTTTC
CDR3aa: CASSSTTSTGTSGDNVLTF

abundance: few
d_gene: -
v_gene: TRBV29-1
j_gene: TRBJ1-5
CDR3nt: TGCAGCGTTGAATTTTCAGGAGATAACAATCAGCCCCAGCATTTT
CDR3aa: CSVEFSGDNNQPQHF

abundance: -
d_gene: -
v_gene: TRBV5-1
j_gene: TRBJ1-2
CDR3nt: TGTGCCAGCATCTTGGTTGACGGCCTGGGGCAGGGCTACACCTTC
CDR3aa: CASILVDGLGQGYTF

abundance: medium-sized
d_gene: -
v_gene: TRBV6-1
j_gene: TRBJ2-1
CDR3nt: TGTGCCAGCAGTACCCGTCGGACCCTCGAGCAGTTCTTC
CDR3aa: CASSTRRTLEQFF

abundance: few
d_gene: TRBD1
v_gene: TRBV27
j_gene: TRBJ1-5
CDR3nt: TGTGCCAGCAGCCCGACCCCGGACAGGGGAAAACAGCCCCAGCATTTT
CDR3aa: CASSPTPDRGKQPQHF

abundance: -
d_gene: -
v_gene: TRBV2
j_gene: TRBJ2-3
CDR3nt: TGTGCCAGCAGTGAAGGTACTAGTATCACAGATACGCAGTATTTT
CDR3aa: CASSEGTSITDTQYF

abundance: -
d_gene: -
v_gene: TRBV6-2/TRBV6-3
j_gene: TRBJ1-2
CDR3nt: TGTGCCAGCGCGGCAGAAACTCGATATGGCTACACCTTC
CDR3aa: CASAAETRYGYTF

abundance: -
d_gene: TRBD2
v_gene: TRBV4-1
j_gene: TRBJ2-5
CDR3nt: TGCGCCAGCAGCCAAGCAGTCAGTAGCGGGTGGCAACAAGAGACCCAGTACTTC
CDR3aa: CASSQAVSSGWQQETQYF

abundance: many
d_gene: -
v_gene: TRBV29-1
j_gene: TRBJ2-2
CDR3nt: TGCAGCGTTAGTTACACCGGGGAGCTGTTTTTT
CDR3aa: CSVSYTGELFF

abundance: many
d_gene: -
v_gene: TRBV29-1
j_gene: TRBJ1-5
CDR3nt: TGCAGCGTTGATACGGGGATCAGCAATCAGCCCCAGCATTTT
CDR3aa: CSVDTGISNQPQHF

abundance: few
d_gene: TRBD2
v_gene: TRBV6-1
j_gene: TRBJ2-1
CDR3nt: TGTGCCAGCAGCCCTTCGGGGGGGGATTACAGTGAGCAGTTCTTC
CDR3aa: CASSPSGGDYSEQFF

abundance: medium-sized
d_gene: -
v_gene: TRBV30
j_gene: TRBJ2-1
CDR3nt: TGTGCCTGGGGGGGGGCAGGGAGGTCCTACAATGAGCAGTTCTTC
CDR3aa: CAWGGAGRSYNEQFF

abundance: medium-sized
d_gene: -
v_gene: TRBV28
j_gene: TRBJ2-5
CDR3nt: TGTGCCAGCAGTTTGACCAGGGCGGTGGAGACCCAGTACTTC
CDR3aa: CASSLTRAVETQYF

abundance: -
d_gene: TRBD2
v_gene: TRBV20-1
j_gene: TRBJ2-1
CDR3nt: TGCAGTGCTAGCGCTAGCGGGAGTCAGTCCGATGAGCAGTTCTTC
CDR3aa: CSASASGSQSDEQFF

abundance: few
d_gene: -
v_gene: TRBV6-1
j_gene: TRBJ2-1
CDR3nt: TGTGCCATCAGCACCTCGGTTAGCGCGAGTTACAATGAGCAGTTCTTC
CDR3aa: CAISTSVSASYNEQFF

abundance: -
d_gene: TRBD2
v_gene: TRBV2
j_gene: TRBJ2-3
CDR3nt: TGTGCCAGCAGCGTCGGCGGGAGGGCGACAGATACGCAGTATTTT
CDR3aa: CASSVGGRATDTQYF

abundance: many
d_gene: TRBD1
v_gene: TRBV20-1
j_gene: TRBJ1-6
CDR3nt: TGCAGTTCTCCTCCCGGGACAGAACATAATTCACCCCTCCACTTT
CDR3aa: CSSPPGTEHNSPLHF

abundance: few
d_gene: TRBD1
v_gene: TRBV19
j_gene: TRBJ1-6
CDR3nt: TGTGCCAGTAGGCCGGGACAGGGAAATTCACCCCTCCACTTT
CDR3aa: CASRPGQGNSPLHF

abundance: few
d_gene: TRBD1
v_gene: TRBV6-2/TRBV6-3
j_gene: TRBJ1-3
CDR3nt: TGTGCCAGCTCCGGGACAGCGGTTTTCTCTGGAAACACCATATATTTT
CDR3aa: CASSGTAVFSGNTIYF

abundance: -
d_gene: TRBD1
v_gene: TRBV5-1
j_gene: TRBJ2-6
CDR3nt: TGCGCCAGCAGGTTCCGGGACAGGGGGTCTGGGGCCAACGTCCTGACTTTC
CDR3aa: CASRFRDRGSGANVLTF

abundance: -
d_gene: -
v_gene: TRBV30
j_gene: TRBJ2-1
CDR3nt: TGTGCCTGGAGTCCGCCCCCTGACAATGAGCAGTTCTTC
CDR3aa: CAWSPPPDNEQFF

abundance: many
d_gene: -
v_gene: TRBV12-3/TRBV12-4
j_gene: TRBJ1-3
CDR3nt: TGTGCCAGCATCTCCAGCACCTCTGGAAACACCATATATTTT
CDR3aa: CASISSTSGNTIYF